This TCR beta chain was identified during a study of T-cell memory formation after mild COVID-19. Turning to the study itself: The TCR clusters were mostly specific to one donor.

Each CDR3 protein is one row after TCRdb ran MiXCR on the 5' RACE reads. The table shows around 410,000 distinct CDR3 sequences, with 20% to 25% occurring only once. In its sample, this clonotype was seen a few times. The receptor's source is an adult woman who had mild COVID-19 (a few samples of this study predate the infection). Cell type and time point are not known. Input material: PBMCs or a T cell subset sorted from them (not recorded which).

In DNA, the CDR3 is TGTGCCATCAGCGGGACTAGCGGGCCTTCCTACAATGAGCAGTTCTTC. Its translation: CAISGTSGPSYNEQFF. The chain recombines TRBV10-3 with TRBJ2-1, with 12 positions matching TRBD2. Trimming at V came to 6 bases and at J to 1 base, leaving 4 bases not matched to a gene. CDR1 is ENHRY and CDR2 is SYGVKD in the germline V gene. The CDR3 totals 16 residues.